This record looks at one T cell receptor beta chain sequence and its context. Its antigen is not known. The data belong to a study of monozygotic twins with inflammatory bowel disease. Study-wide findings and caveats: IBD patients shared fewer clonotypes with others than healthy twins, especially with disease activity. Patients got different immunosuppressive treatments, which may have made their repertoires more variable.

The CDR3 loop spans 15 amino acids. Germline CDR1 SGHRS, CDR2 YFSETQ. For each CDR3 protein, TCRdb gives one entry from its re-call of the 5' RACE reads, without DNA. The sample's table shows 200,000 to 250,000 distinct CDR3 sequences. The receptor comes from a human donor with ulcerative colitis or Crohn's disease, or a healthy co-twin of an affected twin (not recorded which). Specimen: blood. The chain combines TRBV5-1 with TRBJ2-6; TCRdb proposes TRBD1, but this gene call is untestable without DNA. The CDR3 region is CASSFTGVGANVLTF.